This T cell receptor beta chain was recovered during a study of CD8+ T cells in alopecia areata. Study-wide results and caveats: A great number of expanded lesional clones endured in scalp and blood during tofacitinib.

Treatment reported: oral pan-JAK inhibitor, 5-10 mg twice daily. This clone has just one count. As yet, its antigen is unknown. Extraction of RNA preceded its reverse transcription into cDNA, which served as the sequencing template. Repertoires were generated with immunoSEQ multiplex PCR, while TCRdb's copy carries only in-frame clones and drops some. Among 210,000 or so clones listed, 66% were seen once. The sequenced sample was CD4+ T cells sorted from blood, obtained between weeks 43 and 45, from a patient treated with tofacitinib. This TCR came from a human donor with alopecia areata.

The CDR3 nucleotides are TGTGCCAGCAGCGCGGGACCCTTGAACACTGAAGCTTTCTTT. Translation: CASSAGPLNTEAFF. The V gene is TRBV13, the J gene TRBJ1-1; possibly TRBD1 for D (5 bases). The V gene lost 5 bases and the J gene lost 0 bases, with 10 bases spanning the gap. The CDR3 spans 14 residues. CDR1 is PRHDT, CDR2 FYEKMQ, per germline (reference sequence).